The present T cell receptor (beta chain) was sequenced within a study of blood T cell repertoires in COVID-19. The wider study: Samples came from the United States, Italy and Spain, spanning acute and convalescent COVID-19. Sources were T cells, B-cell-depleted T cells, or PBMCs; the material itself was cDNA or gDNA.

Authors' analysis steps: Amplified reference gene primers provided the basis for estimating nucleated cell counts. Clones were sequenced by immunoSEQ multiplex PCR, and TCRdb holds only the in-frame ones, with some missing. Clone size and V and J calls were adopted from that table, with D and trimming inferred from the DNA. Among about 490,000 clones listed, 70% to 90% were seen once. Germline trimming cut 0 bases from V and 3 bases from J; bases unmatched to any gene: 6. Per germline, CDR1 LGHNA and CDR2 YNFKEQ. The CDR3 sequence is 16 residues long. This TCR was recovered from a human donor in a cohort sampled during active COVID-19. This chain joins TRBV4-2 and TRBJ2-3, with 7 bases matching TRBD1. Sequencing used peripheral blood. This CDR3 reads CASSQDVGGGTDTQYF. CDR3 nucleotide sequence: TGTGCCAGCAGCCAAGATGTAGGGGGCGGGACAGATACGCAGTATTTT.